This T cell receptor beta chain was identified in a study of T cells in narcolepsy. About the research overall: Patients with NT1 or NT2 and healthy control donors were enrolled. Study-level findings and limits: Reportedly, autoreactive clonotypes were serially detected in patients' blood but not controls'. Autoreactive clone sequences were missing from some blood memory CD4+ repertoires. Same-patient CSF and blood CD4+ T cell clonotypes included HCRT-specific and TRIB2-specific autoreactive ones.

Some clones are missing from TCRdb's copy, which holds only in-frame ones; the method was immunoSEQ multiplex PCR. Found here are about 31,000 clones, about 77% of them singletons; the top ten hold 1.2%. CDR3 size: 14 residues. Germline V gene lookup returns CDR1 SGHRS and CDR2 YFSETQ. Deletions cut 1 base from V and 1 base from J, with 8 bases between. Notes on this clone: Antigen specificity is unknown.

The TCR sequence derives from a human donor with narcolepsy. This chain connects TRBV5-1 to TRBJ1-1; D unclear. Sequenced: CD45RA- memory CD4+ T cells from PBMCs. The DNA for the CDR3 is TGCGCCAGCAGCTTGAGGGTTGGGAACACTGAAGCTTTCTTT. This encodes CASSLRVGNTEAFF.